These 7 T cell receptor beta chains came from one sample sequenced in a study of blood T cell repertoires in COVID-19. Generated by immunoSEQ multiplex PCR, the TCRdb table keeps only in-frame clones and is missing some. The sample has about 250,000 clones, roughly 84% seen once. Sequenced sample: peripheral blood. The receptors were gathered from a woman aged 40 to 55 who had recovered from COVID-19.

The chain recombines TRBV7-2 with TRBJ1-2; weak D call: TRBD1 (6 bases). V lost 7 bases and J 8 bases, leaving 14 bases between the germline ends. The germline CDR1 and CDR2 sequences are SGHTA and FQGNSA. This CDR3 spans 12 amino acids. The CDR3 nucleotides are TGTGCCAGCACCCCAGGGGATAACGGCTACACCTTC. It translates to CASTPGDNGYTF.

The rearrangement joins TRBV29-1 to TRBJ1-1, with D perhaps TRBD1 (6 bases). This CDR3 is 13 amino acids long. Per germline, CDR1 SQVTM and CDR2 ANQGSEA. V lost 6 bases and J 0 bases, leaving 11 bases between the germline ends. The CDR3 is CSVVNRVNTEAFF. CDR3 DNA sequence: TGCAGCGTAGTTAACAGGGTGAACACTGAAGCTTTCTTT.

This chain links TRBV19 with TRBJ2-2, with D maybe TRBD1 (5 bases). CDR3 length: 15 amino acids. CDR1 is LNHDA, CDR2 SQIVND, per germline (reference sequence). V lost 1 base to trimming and J lost 0 bases, with 6 bases between them. The CDR3 coding sequence is TGTGCCAGTAGTATAGGGACAACGAACACCGGGGAGCTGTTTTTT. It translates to CASSIGTTNTGELFF.

The chain couples TRBV5-6 to TRBJ1-3, with D possibly matching TRBD1 (6 bases). Trimming shortened V by 3 bases and J by 3 bases, and 13 bases separated the two germline ends. CDR1 and CDR2 from the germline V gene are SGHDT and YYEEEE. The CDR3 spans 15 residues. As DNA, the CDR3 is TGTGCCAGCAGCTACTTACAGGGAGATGGAAACACCATATATTTT. It codes for CASSYLQGDGNTIYF.

V is TRBV28 and J is TRBJ1-5; possibly TRBD1 for D (5 bases). The V gene lost 1 base and the J gene lost 4 bases, with 20 bases spanning the gap. The CDR3 has 18 residues. Germline V gene lookup returns CDR1 MDHEN and CDR2 SYDVKM. This CDR3 is CASSLLGRSRALNQPQHF. The DNA for the CDR3 is TGTGCCAGCAGTTTATTAGGCCGTTCCAGGGCCTTGAATCAGCCCCAGCATTTT.

J is TRBJ2-4 and V is TRBV19, with D perhaps TRBD1 (6 bases). The germline V and J ends were trimmed by 7 bases and 6 bases, with 16 bases remaining between them. Germline loops: CDR1 LNHDA, CDR2 SQIVND (reference sequence). This CDR3 has 14 amino acids. The CDR3: CASKQDSRGNIQYF. As DNA, the CDR3 is TGTGCCAGTAAGCAGGACTCCAGGGGAAACATTCAGTACTTC. Full variable domain (remainder filled in from reference TRBV19 and TRBJ2-4): DGGITQSPKYLFRKEGQNVTLSCEQNLNHDAMYWYRQDPGQGLRLIYYSQIVNDFQKGDIAEGYSVSREKKESFPLTVTSAQKNPTAFYLCASKQDSRGNIQYFGAGTRLSVL.

By its share, this clone is medium-sized (0.01 to 0.1%). The V call is TRBV4-1, the J call TRBJ1-4, with 9 bases matching TRBD1. CDR1 and CDR2 from the germline V gene are MGHRA and YSYEKL. The V gene end was trimmed by 6 bases and the J gene end by 11 bases; junction bases not matched to a gene: 16. This CDR3 contains 16 residues. CDR3 coding DNA: TGCGCCAGCAGAAACCGACAGGGGGGACTAATTGGTAAACTGTTTTTT. Its protein product is CASRNRQGGLIGKLFF.